What follows is one T cell receptor beta chain and its context. The sample belongs to a study of blood T cell repertoires in COVID-19. The CDR3 runs 16 residues. Germline loops: CDR1 SGHNT, CDR2 YYREEE (reference sequence). The germline V and J ends were trimmed by 4 bases and 2 bases, with 17 bases remaining between them. Repertoires were generated with immunoSEQ multiplex PCR, while TCRdb's copy carries only in-frame clones and drops some. The sample carries 80,000 to 100,000 clones, 75% to 90% recorded once. This sequence originates from an elderly woman with active or convalescent COVID-19. This chain connects TRBV5-4 to TRBJ2-3; D perhaps matches TRBD1 (5 bases). Sequencing was performed on peripheral blood. The CDR3 sequence: CASSDPKKGNTDTQYF. CDR3 DNA: TGTGCCAGCAGCGACCCCAAGAAGGGGAACACAGATACGCAGTATTTT.